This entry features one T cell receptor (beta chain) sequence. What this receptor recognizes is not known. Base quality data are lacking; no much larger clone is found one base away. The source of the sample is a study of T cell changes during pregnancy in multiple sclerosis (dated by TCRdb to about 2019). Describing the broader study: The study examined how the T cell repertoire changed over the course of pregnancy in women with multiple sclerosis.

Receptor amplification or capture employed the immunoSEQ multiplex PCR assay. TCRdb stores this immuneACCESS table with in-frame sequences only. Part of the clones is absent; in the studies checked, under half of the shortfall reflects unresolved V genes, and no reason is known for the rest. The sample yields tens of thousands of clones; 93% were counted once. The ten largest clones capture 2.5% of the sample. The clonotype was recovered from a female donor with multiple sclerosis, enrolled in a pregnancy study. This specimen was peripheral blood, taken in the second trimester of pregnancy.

At the DNA level, the sequence is TGTGCCAGCAGCTGGCAGGGTAATAGCAATCAGCCCCAGCATTTT. Its coded protein is CASSWQGNSNQPQHF. The V and J genes are TRBV5-8 and TRBJ1-5, and possibly TRBD1, on 5 matching bases. Spanning cysteine to phenylalanine, the CDR3 consists of 15 amino acids. Left in the record is the CDR3 DNA by itself, 45 bases read in frame from the first base. CDR1 and CDR2, per the germline V gene, are SGHTS and YDEGEE. V was cut back by 3 bases and J by 0 bases, leaving a gap of 10 bases between them.